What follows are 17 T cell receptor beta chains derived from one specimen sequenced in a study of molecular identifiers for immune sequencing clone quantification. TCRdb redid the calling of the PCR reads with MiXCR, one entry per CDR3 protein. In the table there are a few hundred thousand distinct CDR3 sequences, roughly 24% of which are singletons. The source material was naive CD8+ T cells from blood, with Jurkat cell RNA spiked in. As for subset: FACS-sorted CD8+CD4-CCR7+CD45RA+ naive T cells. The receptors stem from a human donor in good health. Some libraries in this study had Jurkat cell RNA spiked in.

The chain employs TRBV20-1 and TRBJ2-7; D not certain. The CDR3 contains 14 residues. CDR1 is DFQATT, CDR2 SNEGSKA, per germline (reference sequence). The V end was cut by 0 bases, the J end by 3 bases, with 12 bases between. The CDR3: CSARDIPEYYEQYF. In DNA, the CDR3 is TGCAGTGCTAGAGATATTCCGGAATACTACGAGCAGTACTTC.

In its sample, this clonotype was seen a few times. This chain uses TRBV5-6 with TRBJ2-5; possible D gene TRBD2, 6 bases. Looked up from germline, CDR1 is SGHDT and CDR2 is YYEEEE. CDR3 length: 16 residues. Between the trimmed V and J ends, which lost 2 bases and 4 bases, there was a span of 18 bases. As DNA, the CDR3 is TGTGCCAGCAGCTTAATCCGACTAGGTCCTAGAGAGACCCAGTACTTC. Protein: CASSLIRLGPRETQYF.

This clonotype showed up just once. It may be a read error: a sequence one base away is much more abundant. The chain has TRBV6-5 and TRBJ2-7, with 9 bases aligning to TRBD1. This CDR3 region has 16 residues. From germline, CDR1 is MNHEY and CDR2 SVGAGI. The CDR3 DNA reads TGTGCCAGCTGTTACTCGGAGACAGGGGGACCCTACGAGCAGTACTTC. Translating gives CASCYSETGGPYEQYF.

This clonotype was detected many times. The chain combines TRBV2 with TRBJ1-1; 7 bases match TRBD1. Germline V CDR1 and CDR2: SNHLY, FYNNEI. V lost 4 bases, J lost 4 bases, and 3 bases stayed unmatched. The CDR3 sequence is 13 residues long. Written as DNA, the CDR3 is TGTGCCAGCAGTGTCAACAGGGGCACTGAAGCTTTCTTT. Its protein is CASSVNRGTEAFF.

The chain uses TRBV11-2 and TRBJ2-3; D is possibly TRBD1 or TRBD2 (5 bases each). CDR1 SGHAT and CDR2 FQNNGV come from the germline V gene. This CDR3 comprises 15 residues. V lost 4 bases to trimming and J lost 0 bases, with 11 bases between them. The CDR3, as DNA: TGTGCCAGCAGCTCCCGGGGACGAAGCACAGATACGCAGTATTTT. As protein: CASSSRGRSTDTQYF.

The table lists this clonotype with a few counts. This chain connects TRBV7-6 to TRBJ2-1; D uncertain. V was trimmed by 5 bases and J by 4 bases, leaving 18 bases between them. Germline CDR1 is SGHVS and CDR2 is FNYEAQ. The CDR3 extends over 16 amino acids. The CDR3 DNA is TGTGCCAGCAGCCCCCCTGAAGGGCTCCATTACAATGAGCAGTTCTTC. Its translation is CASSPPEGLHYNEQFF. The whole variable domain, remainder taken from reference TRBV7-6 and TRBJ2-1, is GAGVSQSPRYKVTKRGQDVALRCDPISGHVSLYWYRQALGQGPEFLTYFNYEAQQDKSGLPNDRFSAERPEGSISTLTIQRTEQRDSAMYRCASSPPEGLHYNEQFFGPGTRLTVL.

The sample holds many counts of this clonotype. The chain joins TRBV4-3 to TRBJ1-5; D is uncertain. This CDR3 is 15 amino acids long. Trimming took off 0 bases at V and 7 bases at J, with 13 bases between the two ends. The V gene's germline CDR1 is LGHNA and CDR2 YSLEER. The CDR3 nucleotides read TGCGCCAGCAGCCAAGATCGTCTGGTTGGGCAGCCCCAGCATTTT. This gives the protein CASSQDRLVGQPQHF.

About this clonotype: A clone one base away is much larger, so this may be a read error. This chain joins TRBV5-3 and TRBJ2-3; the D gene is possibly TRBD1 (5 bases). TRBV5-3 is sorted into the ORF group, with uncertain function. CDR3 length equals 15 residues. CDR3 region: CASSLLIGQSGTQYF. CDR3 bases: TGTGCCAGCAGCTTGCTAATAGGACAATCAGGTACGCAGTATTTT.

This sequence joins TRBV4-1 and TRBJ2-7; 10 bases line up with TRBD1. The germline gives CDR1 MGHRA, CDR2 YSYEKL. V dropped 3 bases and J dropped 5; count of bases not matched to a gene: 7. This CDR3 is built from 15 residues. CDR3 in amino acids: CASSQDRGESDEQYF. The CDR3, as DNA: TGCGCCAGCAGCCAGGACAGGGGGGAGAGCGACGAGCAGTACTTC.

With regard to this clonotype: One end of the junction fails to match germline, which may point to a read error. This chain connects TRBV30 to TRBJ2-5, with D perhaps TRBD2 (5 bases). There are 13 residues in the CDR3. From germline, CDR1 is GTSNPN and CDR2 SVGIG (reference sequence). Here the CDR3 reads CAWISFAGETQHF. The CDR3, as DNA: TGCGCCTGGATCTCGTTTGCGGGTGAGACCCAGCACTTC.

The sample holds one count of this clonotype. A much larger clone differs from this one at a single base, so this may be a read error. The CDR3 DNA reads as TGCGCCAGCAGCTTGGACAGGGGTAGACAAGAGGCCCAGTACTTC. Its translation: CASSLDRGRQEAQYF. This chain uses TRBV5-1 with TRBJ2-5; 7 bases align to TRBD1. Germline assignment: CDR1 SGHRS and CDR2 YFSETQ. This CDR3 contains 15 residues.

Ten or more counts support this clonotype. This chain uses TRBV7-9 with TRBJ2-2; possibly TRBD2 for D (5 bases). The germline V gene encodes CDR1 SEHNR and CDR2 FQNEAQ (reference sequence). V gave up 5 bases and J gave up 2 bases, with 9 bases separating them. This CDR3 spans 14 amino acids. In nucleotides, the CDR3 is TGTGCCAGCAGCCACCGGGAAAACACCGGGGAGCTGTTTTTT. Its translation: CASSHRENTGELFF.

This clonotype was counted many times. CDR3 bases: TGCGCCAGCGGGGACAGGGCCTTCGCGGAGGCTTTCTTT. Its translation: CASGDRAFAEAFF. The chain employs TRBV4-1 and TRBJ1-1; 9 bases match TRBD1. Germline V CDR1 and CDR2: MGHRA, YSYEKL. V lost 8 bases and J lost 11; bases outside the gene matches: 12. The CDR3 sequence is 13 residues long.

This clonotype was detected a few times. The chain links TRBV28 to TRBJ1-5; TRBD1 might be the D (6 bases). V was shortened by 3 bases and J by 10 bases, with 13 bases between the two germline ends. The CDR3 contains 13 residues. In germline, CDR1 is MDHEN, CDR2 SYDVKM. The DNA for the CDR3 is TGTGCCAGCAGTTTGGAGGGGGAAGGTCCCCAGCATTTT. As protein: CASSLEGEGPQHF.

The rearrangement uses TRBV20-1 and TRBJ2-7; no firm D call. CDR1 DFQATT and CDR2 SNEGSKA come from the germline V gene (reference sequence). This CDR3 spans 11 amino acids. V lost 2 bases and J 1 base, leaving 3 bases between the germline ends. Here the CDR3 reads CSARLSYEQYF. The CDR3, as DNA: TGCAGTGCTAGATTATCCTACGAGCAGTACTTC.

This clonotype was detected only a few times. CDR3 sequence: CASSQLRTFEQYF. In nucleotides, the CDR3 is TGCGCCAGCAGCCAACTCAGGACATTTGAGCAGTACTTC. This chain joins TRBV4-1 and TRBJ2-7, with D tentatively TRBD1 (5 bases). The CDR3 is made up of 13 amino acids. The germline gives CDR1 MGHRA, CDR2 YSYEKL. Trimming removed 2 bases from V and 7 bases from J, with 12 bases in between.

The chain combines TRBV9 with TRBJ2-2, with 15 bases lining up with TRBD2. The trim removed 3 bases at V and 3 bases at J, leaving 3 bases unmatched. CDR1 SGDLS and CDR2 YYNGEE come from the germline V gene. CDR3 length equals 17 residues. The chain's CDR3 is CASSGTSGRVDTGELFF. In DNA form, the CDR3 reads TGTGCCAGCAGCGGGACTAGCGGGAGGGTGGACACCGGGGAGCTGTTTTTT.